This TCR beta chain was sequenced during a study of T cells in localized non-small cell lung cancer. The study's findings and limits: Prolonged overall survival went with higher T cell density in the blood. As only one tumor region underwent sequencing, heterogeneity remains possible.

Worth noting for this clone: What it recognizes is unknown.

V was shortened by 3 bases and J by 2 bases, with 9 bases between the two germline ends. Germline values: CDR1 SGHNT, CDR2 YENEEA. The CDR3 totals 14 residues. The protocol was immunoSEQ multiplex PCR, while the TCRdb copy is restricted to in-frame clones and leaves out a portion. The data hold roughly 40,000 clones, with about 90% observed a single time. This receptor was identified in a woman aged 35 to 69 with stage I lung adenocarcinoma. Sequencing used peripheral blood, obtained before any cancer treatment. The gene calls are TRBV11-3 and TRBJ2-3; a weak D match, TRBD1 (5 bases). CDR3 nucleotide sequence: TGTGCCAGCAGCTTGGGGCAGGACACAGATACGCAGTATTTT. It codes for CASSLGQDTDTQYF.